This T cell receptor beta chain was sequenced in a study of Ad26.COV2.S vaccination and SARS-CoV-2 variants. The CDR3 loop spans 17 amino acids. Trimming pared 3 bases from V and 2 bases from J, leaving 18 bases between. The germline V gene has CDR1 MGHRA and CDR2 YSYEKL. Method: immunoSEQ multiplex PCR; TCRdb's copy keeps in-frame clones and lacks some. This table holds 300,000 to 450,000 clones, about 90% found once. Study-level findings and limits: In vaccinated individuals, spike-specific CD8+ and CD4+ T cell responses reportedly displayed substantial breadth.

Comment on this clone: What it recognizes is unknown.

The material was peripheral blood, obtained after recovery from COVID-19. The V gene is TRBV4-1, the J gene TRBJ2-3; weak D call: TRBD2 (5 bases). The receptor comes from a human donor who had recovered from COVID-19. The CDR3 nucleotides are TGCGCCAGCAGCCAGAGAACTAGGAACCCCCCCACAGATACGCAGTATTTT. Translating gives CASSQRTRNPPTDTQYF.